These 16 T cell receptor beta chains were sequenced from one sample in a study of blood T cell repertoires in COVID-19. The assay was immunoSEQ multiplex PCR, and TCRdb's table has in-frame clones only and misses some. This table holds 250,000 to 350,000 clones, around 85% found once. Sequencing was done on a sample of peripheral blood. Every receptor here comes from a human donor with COVID-19, enrolled during active disease. The donor label of this sample is uncertain.

This chain joins TRBV30 and TRBJ2-1; 10 nucleotides line up with TRBD2. With V trimmed by 0 bases and J by 7 bases, 9 bases remained unmatched. CDR3 size: 16 residues. CDR1 is GTSNPN, CDR2 SVGIG, per germline (reference sequence). The CDR3 spells CAWSVWLAGVGNEQFF. The CDR3 DNA follows: TGTGCCTGGAGTGTATGGCTAGCGGGAGTGGGGAATGAGCAGTTCTTC.

The gene calls are TRBV12-3 or TRBV12-4 and TRBJ2-2; D may be TRBD2 (6 bases). V was pared by 6 bases and J by 5 bases, with 10 bases between. The CDR3 is made up of 13 amino acids. The CDR3 DNA sequence: TGTGCCAGCAGGAGTCGGGAGACCGGGGAGCTGTTTTTT. Protein sequence: CASRSRETGELFF.

This clone has just a few counts. The junction does not match germline at one end; this may be a read error. The rearrangement joins TRBV11-1 to TRBJ2-5, with D possibly matching TRBD2 (5 bases). The length of the CDR3 is 13 residues. Germline loops: CDR1 SGHAT, CDR2 FQDESV (reference sequence). In DNA form, the CDR3 reads TGTGCCAGCAGTTTAGACTTGGAGGTCACCCAGTACTTC. Translated, it gives CASSLDLEVTQYF.

The J gene is TRBJ1-4, the V gene TRBV6-1, with TRBD1 identical over 7 bases. In germline, CDR1 is MNHNS, CDR2 SASEGT. The CDR3 contains 15 residues. After removal of 0 bases from V and 8 bases from J, the junction contained 6 bases not matched to a gene. As DNA, the CDR3 is TGTGCCAGCAGTGAAGCCGGGACAGTCGGGGAAAAACTGTTTTTT. Translated: CASSEAGTVGEKLFF.

The table lists this clone with a few counts. This rearrangement joins TRBV24-1 to TRBJ2-1, with 10 bases fitting TRBD2. Unmatched junction bases numbered 6, after V lost 3 bases and J lost 8 bases. The CDR3 is 15 amino acids. Germline CDR1 KGHDR, CDR2 SFDVKD. CDR3 sequence (DNA): TGTGCCACCAGTGATAGCCTAGCGGGAGTTTATGAGCAGTTCTTC. As protein: CATSDSLAGVYEQFF.

The chain is built from TRBV10-3 and TRBJ2-4; 9 nucleotides match TRBD1. The CDR3 totals 14 residues. V was clipped by 4 bases and J by 6 bases; unmatched bases: 4. Germline lookup yields CDR1 ENHRY and CDR2 SYGVKD. CDR3 sequence: CAISGGTGRNIQYF. The CDR3, as DNA: TGTGCCATCAGTGGGGGGACAGGGAGAAACATTCAGTACTTC.

The chain joins TRBV20-1 to TRBJ2-5; D is possibly TRBD2 (6 bases). V was pared by 3 bases and J by 0 bases, with 20 bases between. There are 17 residues in the CDR3. Germline V gives CDR1 DFQATT, CDR2 SNEGSKA (reference sequence). CDR3 sequence (DNA): TGCAGTGCTAGTGGCCTAGGTAGGAGCGGGTACCAAGAGACCCAGTACTTC. Encoded protein: CSASGLGRSGYQETQYF.

The chain couples TRBV7-6 to TRBJ2-2, with 10 bases aligning to TRBD2. J lost 5 bases, V lost 1 base, and 10 bases had no gene match. The V gene's germline CDR1 is SGHVS and CDR2 FNYEAQ. The CDR3 covers 18 residues. This chain's CDR3 is CASSLVASGGLETGELFF. Here the CDR3 DNA reads TGTGCCAGCAGCTTAGTGGCTAGCGGGGGATTAGAAACCGGGGAGCTGTTTTTT.

This chain connects TRBV30 to TRBJ2-5; a weak D match, TRBD1 (6 bases). The V gene lost 5 bases and the J gene lost 6 bases, with 13 bases spanning the gap. CDR1 is GTSNPN, CDR2 SVGIG, per germline (reference sequence). This CDR3 has 12 amino acids. This CDR3 reads CAWGVGAKTQYF. CDR3 sequence (DNA): TGTGCCTGGGGGGTGGGGGCAAAGACCCAGTACTTC.

V and J are TRBV19 and TRBJ2-5; D remains unclear. The germline CDR1 and CDR2 sequences are LNHDA and SQIVND (reference sequence). Between the trimmed V and J ends, which lost 4 bases and 2 bases, there was a span of 14 bases. This CDR3 is 15 amino acids long. The CDR3 reads CASSTPRGRQETQYF. Written as DNA, the CDR3 is TGTGCCAGTAGTACCCCCCGAGGAAGACAAGAGACCCAGTACTTC.

V is TRBV19 and J is TRBJ2-1; 13 bases match TRBD2. CDR1 is LNHDA, CDR2 SQIVND, per germline (reference sequence). Trimming cost V 5 bases and J 9 bases; bases outside gene matches: 10. CDR3 length: 16 amino acids. CDR3 sequence reads: CASSVTGTSGTTEQFF. In nucleotides, the CDR3 is TGTGCCAGTAGTGTCACCGGGACTAGCGGGACCACTGAGCAGTTCTTC.

The chain combines TRBV30 with TRBJ1-1; TRBD1 matches at 8 bases. Germline values: CDR1 GTSNPN, CDR2 SVGIG (reference sequence). The length of the CDR3 is 13 residues. The junction had 6 bases not matched to a gene; V was cut back by 4 bases and J by 5 bases. The CDR3 coding sequence is TGTGCCTGGAAGTCAGGGGGCAGGACTGAAGCTTTCTTT. Its protein is CAWKSGGRTEAFF. Filled out from reference TRBV30 and TRBJ1-1, the complete variable domain reads SQTIHQWPATLVQPVGSPLSLECTVEGTSNPNLYWYRQAAGRGLQLLFYSVGIGQISSEVPQNLSASRPQDRQFILSSKKLLLSDSGFYLCAWKSGGRTEAFFGQGTRLTVV.

This chain joins TRBV30 and TRBJ2-7; TRBD2 is a possible D gene (7 bases). The CDR3 sequence is 14 residues long. Germline V gene sequence: CDR1 GTSNPN, CDR2 SVGIG (reference sequence). Between the trimmed V and J ends, which lost 0 bases and 4 bases, there was a span of 13 bases. The CDR3 is CAWSVGGQTYEQYF. CDR3 coding DNA: TGTGCCTGGAGTGTCGGGGGGCAAACGTACGAGCAGTACTTC.

In nucleotides, the CDR3 is TGTGCCAGCAGAGACAGAAGCACAGATACGCAGTATTTT. Translating it yields CASRDRSTDTQYF. V usage is TRBV7-2 and J usage is TRBJ2-3, with D possibly TRBD1 on 5 matching bases. Germline V gene sequence: CDR1 SGHTA, CDR2 FQGNSA. This CDR3 comprises 13 residues. Trimming took 6 bases from V and 0 from J, leaving 7 bases between them.

The CDR3 region has the DNA TGTGCCAGTAGCACCACGGGGGGGACTGAAGCTTTCTTT. This codes for CASSTTGGTEAFF. The chain joins TRBV19 to TRBJ1-1; D possibly corresponds to TRBD1 (5 bases). Between the trimmed V and J ends, which lost 6 bases and 5 bases, there was a span of 13 bases. The CDR3 extends over 13 amino acids. Germline CDR1 LNHDA, CDR2 SQIVND (reference sequence).

The CDR3 DNA is TGTGCCAGCAGTACCCCCCCCTACGGTAGTGAGAACACTGAAGCTTTCTTT. It codes for CASSTPPYGSENTEAFF. The chain recombines TRBV27 with TRBJ1-1; D is unclear. This CDR3 spans 17 amino acids. V lost 5 bases and J lost 1, with 20 bases in between. The germline CDR1 and CDR2 sequences are MNHEY and SMNVEV (reference sequence).